The rows below give T cell receptor beta chains drawn from one sample of a study of T cell responses to AZD1222 COVID-19 vaccine. Generated by immunoSEQ multiplex PCR, the TCRdb table keeps only in-frame clones and is missing some. The repertoire includes around 120,000 clones, 70% to 90% of them detected once, and 3.9% sits in the top ten. The starting material was peripheral blood, obtained on day 0 of MenACWY control vaccination. The receptors here all came from an adult in good health. The CDR3 runs from the conserved cysteine through the conserved F or W. The D gene is left open where the match is weak. Clone size is stated in some rows and not others, as once, few, many or a class when expanded.

D: TRBD1
V: TRBV7-9
J: TRBJ1-6
size: few
CDR3: CASSPRQGWNSPLHF
DNA: TGTGCCAGCAGCCCACGACAGGGCTGGAATTCACCCCTCCACTTT

D: NA
V: TRBV28
J: TRBJ1-5
size: NA
CDR3: CASWVDVNNQPQHF
DNA: TGTGCCAGCTGGGTCGATGTTAACAATCAGCCCCAGCATTTT

D: NA
V: TRBV18
J: TRBJ2-7
size: NA
CDR3: CASSPRVPVGEQYF
DNA: TGTGCCAGCTCACCAAGGGTACCGGTGGGCGAGCAGTACTTC

D: NA
V: TRBV7-8
J: TRBJ2-2
size: NA
CDR3: CASSSMHPGELFF
DNA: TGTGCCAGCAGCTCCATGCACCCCGGGGAGCTGTTTTTT

D: NA
V: TRBV29-1
J: TRBJ1-3
size: NA
CDR3: CSVARDGYSGNTIYF
DNA: TGCAGCGTTGCCCGGGACGGCTACTCTGGAAACACCATATATTTT

D: TRBD2
V: TRBV2
J: TRBJ2-6
size: NA
CDR3: CASSPGLAGANVLTF
DNA: TGTGCCAGCAGTCCTGGACTAGCTGGGGCCAACGTCCTGACTTTC

D: NA
V: TRBV18
J: TRBJ1-2
size: NA
CDR3: CASSPPGSHYTF
DNA: TGTGCCAGCTCACCACCTGGCTCCCACTACACCTTC

D: NA
V: TRBV3-1/TRBV3-2
J: TRBJ2-5
size: NA
CDR3: CASSQEAGGQTQYF
DNA: TGTGCCAGCAGCCAAGAAGCGGGCGGGCAGACCCAGTACTTC

D: TRBD1
V: TRBV4-3
J: TRBJ1-5
size: NA
CDR3: CASSQQGASNQPQHF
DNA: TGCGCCAGCAGCCAACAGGGGGCCAGCAATCAGCCCCAGCATTTT

D: NA
V: TRBV12-3/TRBV12-4
J: TRBJ1-1
size: few
CDR3: CASSSFDRAFF
DNA: TGTGCCAGCAGTTCGTTTGATAGGGCTTTCTTT

D: NA
V: TRBV6-2/TRBV6-3
J: TRBJ1-6
size: few
CDR3: CASSYEGTAGVSYNSPLHF
DNA: TGTGCCAGCAGTTACGAGGGAACGGCAGGCGTCTCCTATAATTCACCCCTCCACTTT

D: NA
V: TRBV28
J: TRBJ1-1
size: once
CDR3: CASSGGNTEAFF
DNA: TGTGCCAGCAGTGGGGGGAACACTGAAGCTTTCTTT

D: NA
V: TRBV5-5
J: TRBJ2-3
size: NA
CDR3: CASSFYLEDTQYF
DNA: TGTGCCAGCAGCTTTTATCTGGAAGATACGCAGTATTTT

D: NA
V: TRBV7-9
J: TRBJ2-7
size: NA
CDR3: CASSLSPLRVTSYEQYF
DNA: TGTGCCAGCAGCCTCTCCCCCCTGAGAGTAACCTCCTACGAGCAGTACTTC

D: NA
V: TRBV3-1/TRBV3-2
J: TRBJ1-3
size: few
CDR3: CASSQDSAAGNTIYF
DNA: TGTGCCAGCAGCCAAGACAGTGCAGCTGGAAACACCATATATTTT

D: NA
V: TRBV2
J: TRBJ1-4
size: NA
CDR3: CASSEASSGNEKLFF
DNA: TGTGCCAGCAGTGAAGCGAGTAGCGGAAATGAAAAACTGTTTTTT

D: TRBD2
V: TRBV19
J: TRBJ2-1
size: NA
CDR3: CAAGTSGGRYNEQFF
DNA: TGTGCCGCCGGGACCTCGGGGGGGCGTTACAATGAGCAGTTCTTC

D: NA
V: TRBV25-1
J: TRBJ1-3
size: NA
CDR3: CASSDFRDVGNTIYF
DNA: TGTGCCAGCAGTGACTTCCGGGATGTCGGAAACACCATATATTTT

D: TRBD2
V: TRBV7-9
J: TRBJ2-1
size: once
CDR3: CASSLVGLAGNNEQFF
DNA: TGTGCCAGCAGCTTAGTTGGACTAGCGGGAAACAATGAGCAGTTCTTC

D: TRBD1
V: TRBV6-5
J: TRBJ2-7
size: NA
CDR3: CASGPGQRTSEQYF
DNA: TGTGCCAGCGGACCGGGACAGAGGACCTCCGAGCAGTACTTC

D: NA
V: TRBV30
J: TRBJ2-2
size: NA
CDR3: CAWRWLNTGELFF
DNA: TGTGCCTGGAGGTGGCTTAACACCGGGGAGCTGTTTTTT

D: NA
V: TRBV2
J: TRBJ2-7
size: NA
CDR3: CASREGWSAGTKLKSSYEQYF
DNA: TGTGCCAGCAGGGAGGGGTGGTCGGCGGGGACAAAACTTAAATCCTCCTACGAGCAGTACTTC

D: TRBD1
V: TRBV4-2
J: TRBJ1-3
size: NA
CDR3: CASSHLGTGGIGNTIYF
DNA: TGTGCCAGCAGCCATTTAGGAACAGGGGGAATTGGAAACACCATATATTTT

D: TRBD2
V: TRBV9
J: TRBJ2-1
size: once
CDR3: CASSSRLAGGHGQFF
DNA: TGTGCCAGCAGCTCGCGACTAGCGGGGGGGCATGGGCAGTTCTTC

D: TRBD1
V: TRBV7-9
J: TRBJ1-1
size: NA
CDR3: CASSLTSGTGGARTEAFF
DNA: TGTGCCAGCAGCTTAACCTCCGGGACAGGGGGCGCGAGGACTGAAGCTTTCTTT

D: TRBD2
V: TRBV5-1
J: TRBJ2-3
size: few
CDR3: CASSFSSGADTQYF
DNA: TGCGCCAGCAGCTTTTCTAGCGGGGCGGATACGCAGTATTTT

D: NA
V: TRBV4-2
J: TRBJ1-2
size: NA
CDR3: CASSQDLTAYGYTF
DNA: TGTGCCAGCAGCCAAGATCTAACAGCCTATGGCTACACCTTC

D: NA
V: TRBV24-1
J: TRBJ2-5
size: NA
CDR3: CATSGNRAPQETQYF
DNA: TGTGCCACCAGTGGGAATAGGGCGCCGCAAGAGACCCAGTACTTC

D: TRBD1
V: TRBV7-6
J: TRBJ1-4
size: NA
CDR3: CASRRQGIGFF
DNA: TGTGCCAGCAGAAGACAGGGCATAGGGTTTTTT

D: NA
V: TRBV19
J: TRBJ1-4
size: NA
CDR3: CASSILRGRTTNEKLFF
DNA: TGTGCCAGTAGTATCCTGAGAGGACGGACAACTAATGAAAAACTGTTTTTT

D: NA
V: TRBV14
J: TRBJ2-7
size: once
CDR3: CASSQALATYEQYF
DNA: TGTGCCAGCAGCCAAGCGCTAGCGACCTACGAGCAGTACTTC

D: NA
V: TRBV9
J: TRBJ1-1
size: once
CDR3: CASSRQDQVTEAFF
DNA: TGTGCCAGCAGCCGTCAAGACCAGGTCACTGAAGCTTTCTTT

D: NA
V: TRBV10-2
J: TRBJ1-5
size: NA
CDR3: CASSGFRQPQHF
DNA: TGCGCCAGCAGCGGCTTCCGTCAGCCCCAGCATTTT

D: NA
V: TRBV7-6
J: TRBJ2-1
size: few
CDR3: CASSPSAGHLYNEQFF
DNA: TGTGCCAGCAGCCCCTCGGCGGGACACCTTTACAATGAGCAGTTCTTC

D: NA
V: TRBV5-1
J: TRBJ1-3
size: NA
CDR3: CASSPTGSSGNTIYF
DNA: TGCGCCAGCAGCCCTACAGGGTCCTCTGGAAACACCATATATTTT

D: NA
V: TRBV6-5
J: TRBJ1-1
size: NA
CDR3: CASRRGQTNTEAFF
DNA: TGTGCCAGCAGACGTGGACAGACGAACACTGAAGCTTTCTTT

D: NA
V: TRBV6-2/TRBV6-3
J: TRBJ1-1
size: NA
CDR3: CASSYSRQGLNLNTEAFF
DNA: TGTGCCAGCAGTTACTCGCGGCAGGGCCTCAACTTGAACACTGAAGCTTTCTTT

D: TRBD2
V: TRBV4-2
J: TRBJ2-1
size: NA
CDR3: CASSQDRTSGDKNEQFF
DNA: TGTGCCAGCAGCCAAGATCGGACTAGCGGGGATAAGAATGAGCAGTTCTTC

D: NA
V: TRBV6-2/TRBV6-3
J: TRBJ2-2
size: NA
CDR3: CASSYRGVATGELFF
DNA: TGTGCCAGCAGTTACCGTGGAGTTGCCACCGGGGAGCTGTTTTTT

D: NA
V: TRBV5-1
J: TRBJ2-5
size: NA
CDR3: CASSFGVEETQYF
DNA: TGCGCCAGCAGCTTCGGGGTGGAAGAGACCCAGTACTTC

D: NA
V: TRBV6-5
J: TRBJ2-2
size: few
CDR3: CARGWGVTGELFF
DNA: TGTGCCAGGGGGTGGGGTGTCACCGGGGAGCTGTTTTTT

D: TRBD2
V: TRBV6-5
J: TRBJ2-5
size: NA
CDR3: CASSHFPGGTQETQYF
DNA: TGTGCCAGCAGTCACTTCCCGGGGGGTACCCAGGAGACCCAGTACTTC

D: TRBD2
V: TRBV7-9
J: TRBJ2-7
size: NA
CDR3: CASSLASGAYEQYF
DNA: TGTGCCAGCAGCTTGGCTAGCGGCGCCTACGAGCAGTACTTC

D: NA
V: TRBV15
J: TRBJ2-4
size: NA
CDR3: CATSRDRGTGDIQYF
DNA: TGTGCCACCAGCAGAGATCGGGGTACAGGAGACATTCAGTACTTC

D: TRBD1
V: TRBV4-1
J: TRBJ2-7
size: NA
CDR3: CASSQFEVGGTGFDEQYF
DNA: TGCGCCAGCAGCCAATTTGAGGTTGGAGGGACAGGGTTCGACGAGCAGTACTTC